One and the same sample provided the 32 T cell receptor beta chains below, sequenced in a study of regulatory T cells. General study findings and limits: In CD3G-deficient patients, conventional CD4+ T cells were enriched for hydrophobic CDR3 residues at positions 6 and 7.

The PCR used 52 TRBV and 13 TRBJ primers. TCRdb's copy holds only in-frame clones and misses some; the assay was immunoSEQ multiplex PCR. The repertoire has some 20,000 clones, 70% to 90% of them found once; the top ten carry approximately 1.2%. These receptors lack a known antigen. Input material: conventional CD4+ T cells sorted from blood. The receptor source for this set is a child aged 10-17 years with CD3G deficiency.

This sequence joins TRBV28 and TRBJ2-5; the match to TRBD1 covers 8 bases. The DNA end is a closer match to TRBJ2-7, so the J assignment may be wrong. The CDR3 has 13 residues. Germline V gene lookup returns CDR1 MDHEN and CDR2 SYDVKM. The CDR3 nucleotides read TGTGCCAGCAGTTTAGACAGGGGTTACGAGCAGTACTTC. This translates into CASSLDRGYEQYF.

This clone was recorded only once. The chain carries TRBV7-8 and TRBJ2-5, with no clear D. The V and J ends lost 3 bases and 3 bases respectively, with 8 bases between them. The CDR3 runs to 13 residues. Germline V lookup: CDR1 SGHVS, CDR2 FQNEAQ. The CDR3 coding sequence is TGTGCCAGCAGCTTCCGGGCTGAAGAGACCCAGTACTTC. Translation gives CASSFRAEETQYF.

Concerning this clone itself: The same CDR3 is also encoded by other DNA sequences in this sample. The chain is built from TRBV28 and TRBJ2-3; D unclear. The CDR3 spans 11 residues. Between the trimmed V and J ends, which lost 5 bases and 6 bases, there was a span of 6 bases. CDR1 and CDR2 from the germline V gene are MDHEN and SYDVKM. Written as DNA, the CDR3 is TGTGCCAGCAGTCGGGCGGATACGCAGTATTTT. This sequence encodes CASSRADTQYF. Looking up the rest from reference TRBV28 and TRBJ2-3 gives the full variable domain: DVKVTQSSRYLVKRTGEKVFLECVQDMDHENMFWYRQDPGLGLRLIYFSYDVKMKEKGDIPEGYSVSREKKERFSLILESASTNQTSMYLCASSRADTQYFGPGTRLTVL.

The chain joins TRBV6-1 to TRBJ2-1; 10 positions agree with TRBD1. The CDR3 is made up of 17 amino acids. Germline-derived CDR1 and CDR2 are MNHNS and SASEGT. Trimming removed 2 bases from V and 9 bases from J; junction bases left unmatched: 13. CDR3 loop: CASSEITGQGRRGEQFF. The CDR3, as DNA: TGTGCCAGCAGTGAAATAACGGGACAGGGGAGACGGGGTGAGCAGTTCTTC.

The chain carries TRBV7-9 and TRBJ2-1, with D perhaps matching TRBD2 (5 bases). The CDR3 totals 15 residues. V was clipped by 1 base and J by 6 bases, with 13 bases between them. The germline V gene has CDR1 SEHNR and CDR2 FQNEAQ (reference sequence). CDR3: CASSLGAKGGNEQFF. CDR3 sequence (DNA): TGTGCCAGCAGCTTAGGTGCAAAAGGAGGCAATGAGCAGTTCTTC.

V usage is TRBV28 and J usage is TRBJ2-4; 7 nucleotides match TRBD1. Per the germline V gene, CDR1 is MDHEN and CDR2 is SYDVKM. With V trimmed by 4 bases and J by 3 bases, 0 bases remained unmatched. The CDR3 has 13 residues. Here the CDR3 DNA reads TGTGCCAGCAGTTCAGGGGGCAAAAACATTCAGTACTTC. Its protein product is CASSSGGKNIQYF.

This clone was counted only a few times. The rearrangement joins TRBV7-9 to TRBJ1-2; D remains unclear. CDR3 size: 13 residues. V lost 1 base, J lost 4 bases, and 7 bases lay in between. Per germline, CDR1 SEHNR and CDR2 FQNEAQ (reference sequence). The CDR3 reads CASSLGPGYGYTF. CDR3 nucleotide sequence: TGTGCCAGCAGCTTAGGGCCGGGCTATGGCTACACCTTC.

The CDR3 region has the DNA TGCGCCAGCAGCTTCGGGACTAGCGGGAGAACCGAGCAGTACTTC. Translated, it gives CASSFGTSGRTEQYF. This rearrangement joins TRBV5-1 to TRBJ2-7, with 14 bases matching TRBD2. This CDR3 comprises 15 residues. The J segment lost 6 bases and the V segment lost 2 bases, leaving 4 bases of the junction unmatched. CDR1 is SGHRS, CDR2 YFSETQ, per germline. Variable domain in full (rest from reference TRBV5-1 and TRBJ2-7): KAGVTQTPRYLIKTRGQQVTLSCSPISGHRSVSWYQQTPGQGLQFLFEYFSETQRNKGNFPGRFSGRQFSNSRSEMNVSTLELGDSALYLCASSFGTSGRTEQYFGPGTRLTVT.

The chain recombines TRBV28 with TRBJ1-2, with D hard to call. The V gene's germline CDR1 is MDHEN and CDR2 SYDVKM. V was pared by 4 bases and J by 1 base, with 4 bases between. The CDR3 length is 12 residues. CDR3 sequence reads: CASSSLNYGYTF. The CDR3 DNA reads TGTGCCAGCAGTTCGCTTAACTATGGCTACACCTTC.

This chain links TRBV20-1 with TRBJ1-2; weak D call: TRBD1 (5 bases). Between the trimmed V and J ends, which lost 0 bases and 7 bases, there was a span of 6 bases. CDR1 and CDR2 from the germline V gene are DFQATT and SNEGSKA (reference sequence). The CDR3 extends over 11 amino acids. CDR3 loop: CSAREGVGYTF. CDR3 DNA sequence: TGCAGTGCTAGAGAAGGGGTTGGCTACACCTTC.

The rearrangement links TRBV5-1 to TRBJ2-1; 7 bases agree with TRBD1. CDR3 size: 15 residues. Trimming removed 4 bases from V and 6 bases from J; junction bases left unmatched: 10. Looked up from germline, CDR1 is SGHRS and CDR2 is YFSETQ. Here the CDR3 DNA reads TGCGCCAGCAGCGGCGATACGACAGGGAGCAATGAGCAGTTCTTC. Protein sequence: CASSGDTTGSNEQFF.

This clone was counted once. This chain links TRBV28 with TRBJ1-2; unclear D gene. From germline, CDR1 is MDHEN and CDR2 SYDVKM. Trimming removed 2 bases at V and 4 bases at J, with 5 bases between. The CDR3 is made up of 12 amino acids. Here the CDR3 reads CASSLRTYGYTF. Here the CDR3 DNA reads TGTGCCAGCAGTTTACGAACCTATGGCTACACCTTC.

This chain links TRBV28 with TRBJ1-1; maybe TRBD1 (5 bases). The CDR3 covers 19 residues. Trimming stripped 3 bases from V and 0 bases from J, with 23 bases between. Germline V gene sequence: CDR1 MDHEN, CDR2 SYDVKM. CDR3 bases: TGTGCCAGCAGTTTTCTGGGGAGGGGTCAGGGAGGACTGAACACTGAAGCTTTCTTT. Translation: CASSFLGRGQGGLNTEAFF.

The chain joins TRBV7-8 to TRBJ2-7; 8 nucleotides line up with TRBD2. The CDR3 totals 17 residues. Germline V gene lookup returns CDR1 SGHVS and CDR2 FQNEAQ. J was trimmed by 2 bases and V by 5 bases; bases with no gene match: 14. The CDR3 protein is CASSPYGKGLVAYEQYF. The CDR3 DNA reads TGTGCCAGCAGCCCTTACGGAAAGGGACTAGTAGCCTACGAGCAGTACTTC.

The rearrangement uses TRBV5-1 and TRBJ2-2, with 7 bases identical to TRBD1. The V gene end was trimmed by 5 bases and the J gene end by 2 bases; junction bases not matched to a gene: 3. From germline, CDR1 is SGHRS and CDR2 YFSETQ. The CDR3 has 14 amino acids. DNA for the CDR3: TGCGCCAGCAGTCGGGACAGAAACACCGGGGAGCTGTTTTTT. Translating it yields CASSRDRNTGELFF.

This chain uses TRBV6-6 with TRBJ2-7, with 7 bases aligning to TRBD2. Germline-derived CDR1 and CDR2 are MNHNY and SVGAGI (reference sequence). V was clipped by 5 bases and J by 6 bases; unmatched bases: 4. CDR3 size: 12 residues. As DNA, the CDR3 is TGTGCCAGCAGTCGAGGGAGGGGCGAGCAGTACTTC. It specifies CASSRGRGEQYF.

This clone was seen once. The chain uses TRBV6-1 and TRBJ2-7, with D possibly being TRBD2 (5 bases). This CDR3 is 13 amino acids long. Germline CDR1 reads MNHNS; CDR2 reads SASEGT. V lost 5 bases and J 2 bases, leaving 10 bases between the germline ends. The CDR3 sequence is CASSHRETYEQYF. The CDR3 coding sequence is TGTGCCAGCAGTCACCGGGAAACCTACGAGCAGTACTTC.

In its sample, this clone was seen a few times. The genes are TRBV6-1 and TRBJ2-6, with D unclear. The CDR3 consists of 13 residues. V was shortened by 6 bases and J by 2 bases, with 5 bases between the two germline ends. Germline V CDR1 and CDR2: MNHNS, SASEGT. CDR3 sequence: CASRNPGANVLTF. CDR3 in DNA: TGTGCCAGCAGGAATCCTGGGGCCAACGTCCTGACTTTC.

Only one count was recorded for this clone. V and J are TRBV28 and TRBJ2-3; TRBD2 agrees at 8 bases. V lost 5 bases to trimming and J lost 3 bases; unmatched junction nucleotides: 10. CDR3 length: 16 amino acids. Germline CDR1 MDHEN, CDR2 SYDVKM. This CDR3 reads CASSPIGREETDTQYF. CDR3 nucleotides: TGTGCCAGCAGTCCAATCGGGCGGGAGGAGACAGATACGCAGTATTTT.

Here the CDR3 reads CASSLAGSQDLTYEQYF. DNA for the CDR3: TGTGCCAGCAGCTTGGCCGGTAGTCAGGACCTGACGTACGAGCAGTACTTC. This chain uses TRBV5-8 with TRBJ2-5; no definite D call. The DNA end is more similar to TRBJ2-7, so the J call may be wrong. CDR3 length: 17 residues. Germline CDR1 reads SGHTS; CDR2 reads YDEGEE.

This chain uses TRBV5-1 with TRBJ2-7, with 11 bases matching TRBD1. V dropped 4 bases and J dropped 6; count of bases not matched to a gene: 3. Germline CDR1 and CDR2: SGHRS and YFSETQ. The CDR3 sequence is 13 residues long. CDR3 sequence (DNA): TGCGCCAGCAGCCCGGGACAGGGGGGCGAGCAGTACTTC. Its protein is CASSPGQGGEQYF.

V usage is TRBV5-1 and J usage is TRBJ2-3; TRBD1 aligns across 7 bases. Unmatched junction bases numbered 5, after V lost 4 bases and J lost 0 bases. The CDR3 consists of 15 residues. Germline CDR1 and CDR2: SGHRS and YFSETQ. CDR3 amino acids: CASSTRQGSTDTQYF. In DNA, the CDR3 is TGCGCCAGCAGCACAAGACAGGGTAGCACAGATACGCAGTATTTT.

This clone was seen just once. This sequence joins TRBV7-9 and TRBJ2-5; TRBD2 agrees at 13 bases. Per germline, CDR1 SEHNR and CDR2 FQNEAQ (reference sequence). V trimming: 5 bases; J trimming: 5 bases; junction bases outside the gene matches: 8. The CDR3 is 16 residues long. CDR3 protein: CASSKGTSGIGETQYF. CDR3 nucleotides: TGTGCCAGCAGCAAAGGGACTAGCGGGATCGGGGAGACCCAGTACTTC.

This chain joins TRBV28 and TRBJ1-5; TRBD1 matches 9 bases. Germline CDR1 MDHEN, CDR2 SYDVKM. J gave up 0 bases and V 5 bases, and 2 bases lay outside the gene matches. The CDR3 has 15 amino acids. This CDR3 is CASSGQGYSNQPQHF. CDR3 bases: TGTGCCAGCAGTGGACAGGGGTATAGCAATCAGCCCCAGCATTTT.

This clone was counted only a few times. The V call is TRBV19, the J call TRBJ2-2; TRBD2 aligns across 8 bases. With V trimmed by 6 bases and J by 5 bases, 2 bases remained unmatched. Germline V gene data show CDR1 as LNHDA and CDR2 as SQIVND (reference sequence). This CDR3 has 13 amino acids. The CDR3: CASRGGRTGELFF. The CDR3 nucleotides read TGTGCCAGTAGGGGCGGGAGGACCGGGGAGCTGTTTTTT.

This chain uses TRBV7-2 with TRBJ2-7, with 11 bases matching TRBD2. The CDR3 contains 14 residues. V gave up 5 bases and J gave up 2 bases; unmatched junction bases: 2. CDR1 is SGHTA and CDR2 is FQGNSA in the germline V gene. The CDR3 spells CASSISGRAYEQYF. The CDR3 bases are TGTGCCAGCAGCATTAGCGGGAGGGCCTACGAGCAGTACTTC.

The V gene is TRBV19, the J gene TRBJ2-2; perhaps TRBD1 as D (6 bases). CDR3 size: 15 residues. Germline lookup yields CDR1 LNHDA and CDR2 SQIVND (reference sequence). V was cut by 2 bases and J by 5 bases, with 12 bases left in between. The CDR3 DNA follows: TGTGCCAGTAGTATAAAAGGACAGCATACCGGGGAGCTGTTTTTT. Protein: CASSIKGQHTGELFF.

The chain employs TRBV5-1 and TRBJ1-1, with TRBD1 identical over 11 bases. The CDR3 is made up of 15 amino acids. Germline CDR1 SGHRS, CDR2 YFSETQ. Trimming took 5 bases from V and 5 from J; bases not matched to a gene: 8. CDR3 DNA: TGCGCCAGCAGACAGGGGACAGGGGGTTGGACTGAAGCTTTCTTT. The encoded protein is CASRQGTGGWTEAFF.

The chain combines TRBV30 with TRBJ2-1; D possibly corresponds to TRBD2 (7 bases). CDR3 length: 15 amino acids. V was shortened by 4 bases and J by 7 bases, with 20 bases between the two germline ends. CDR1 GTSNPN and CDR2 SVGIG come from the germline V gene (reference sequence). In nucleotides, the CDR3 is TGTGCCTGGACGAGGGGGGGCGCCCGGGGGAATGAGCAGTTCTTC. This sequence encodes CAWTRGGARGNEQFF.

This clone was detected only once. The rearrangement links TRBV7-8 to TRBJ2-1, with TRBD2 identical over 11 bases. Looked up from germline, CDR1 is SGHVS and CDR2 is FQNEAQ. Germline trimming cut 5 bases from V and 7 bases from J; bases unmatched to any gene: 7. The CDR3 has 15 amino acids. CDR3 DNA: TGTGCCAGCAGCCGTAGCGGGAGGGGTGGGAATGAGCAGTTCTTC. Residues: CASSRSGRGGNEQFF.

This clone was seen more than once but under ten times. The chain employs TRBV6-1 and TRBJ2-7; D gene unclear. Germline V gives CDR1 MNHNS, CDR2 SASEGT. V was clipped by 4 bases and J by 0 bases, with 10 bases between them. The CDR3 consists of 14 residues. The CDR3, as DNA: TGTGCCAGCAGTGGTGCCTATCTCTCCTACGAGCAGTACTTC. Translated: CASSGAYLSYEQYF.

This chain links TRBV7-8 with TRBJ2-5, with 7 bases matching TRBD2. After removal of 2 bases from V and 5 bases from J, the junction contained 2 bases not matched to a gene. Germline V gives CDR1 SGHVS, CDR2 FQNEAQ. The CDR3 contains 13 residues. CDR3 residues: CASSLREGETQYF. Here the CDR3 DNA reads TGTGCCAGCAGCTTAAGGGAGGGGGAGACCCAGTACTTC.